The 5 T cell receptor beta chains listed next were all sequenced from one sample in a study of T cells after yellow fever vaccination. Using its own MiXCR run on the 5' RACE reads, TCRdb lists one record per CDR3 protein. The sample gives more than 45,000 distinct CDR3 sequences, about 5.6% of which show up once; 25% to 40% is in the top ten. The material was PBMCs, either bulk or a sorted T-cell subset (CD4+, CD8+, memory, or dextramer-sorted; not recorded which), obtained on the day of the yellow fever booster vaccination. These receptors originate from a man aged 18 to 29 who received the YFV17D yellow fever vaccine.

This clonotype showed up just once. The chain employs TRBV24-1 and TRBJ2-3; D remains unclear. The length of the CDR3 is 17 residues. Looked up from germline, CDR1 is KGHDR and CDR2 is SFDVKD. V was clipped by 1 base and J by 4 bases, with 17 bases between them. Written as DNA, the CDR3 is TGTGCCACCAGTGATTTTCCGGAAGGGCCAAGCGCAGATACGCAGTATTTT. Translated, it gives CATSDFPEGPSADTQYF.

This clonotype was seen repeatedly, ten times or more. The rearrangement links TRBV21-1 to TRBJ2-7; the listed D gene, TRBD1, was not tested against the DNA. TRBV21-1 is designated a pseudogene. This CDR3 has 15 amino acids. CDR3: CASSITGTGVDEQYV. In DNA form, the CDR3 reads TGTGCCAGCAGCATTACCGGGACAGGGGTGGACGAGCAGTACGTC.

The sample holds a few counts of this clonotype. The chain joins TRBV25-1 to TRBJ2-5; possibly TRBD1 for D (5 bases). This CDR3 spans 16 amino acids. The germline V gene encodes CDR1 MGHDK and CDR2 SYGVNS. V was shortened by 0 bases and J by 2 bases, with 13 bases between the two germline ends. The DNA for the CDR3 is TGTGCCAGCAGTGAATACGGGTCAGGGCTTCAAGAGACCCAGTACTTC. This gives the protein CASSEYGSGLQETQYF.

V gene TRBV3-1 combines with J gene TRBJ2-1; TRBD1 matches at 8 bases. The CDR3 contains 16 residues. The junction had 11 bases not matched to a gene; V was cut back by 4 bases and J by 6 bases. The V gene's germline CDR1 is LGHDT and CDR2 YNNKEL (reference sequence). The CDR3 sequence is CASSRDGQGFLNEQFF. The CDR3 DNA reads TGTGCCAGCAGCCGGGACGGACAGGGCTTTCTCAATGAGCAGTTCTTC.

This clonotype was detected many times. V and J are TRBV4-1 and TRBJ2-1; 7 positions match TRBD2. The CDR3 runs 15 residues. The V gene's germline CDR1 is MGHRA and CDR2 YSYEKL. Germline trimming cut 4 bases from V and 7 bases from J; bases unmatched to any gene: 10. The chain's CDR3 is CASSRSGGGVNEQFF. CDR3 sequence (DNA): TGCGCCAGCAGCCGCTCCGGTGGGGGGGTAAATGAGCAGTTCTTC.